Shown below are 22 T cell receptor beta chains from a single sample sequenced in a study of regulatory T cells in long-lasting Graves disease. Time point reported: newly diagnosed GD, antithyroid drugs for less than 3 months. RNA from PBMCs was the source of the TCR library. With iRepertoire HTBI primers and Arm-PCR of CDR3 regions, TCR beta libraries were built. TCRdb analysed the multiplex PCR reads with MiXCR anew, one entry per CDR3 protein. Seen here are approximately 300,000 distinct CDR3 sequences, about a sixth observed once, and the top ten hold roughly 35%. This sample comprised peripheral blood mononuclear cells (PBMCs), obtained at new diagnosis, from a patient treated with antithyroid drugs. The source of these receptors is a female donor with Graves disease.

The table lists this clonotype with many counts. The chain recombines TRBV20-1 with TRBJ2-5, with D possibly called TRBD1 or TRBD2 (5 bases each). V shed 5 bases and J shed 5 bases, with 9 bases lying between them. This CDR3 contains 11 residues. Germline V lookup: CDR1 DFQATT, CDR2 SNEGSKA (reference sequence). The CDR3 reads CSAERDETQYF. CDR3 DNA sequence: TGCAGTGCTGAGAGGGACGAGACCCAGTACTTC.

There are many counts of this clonotype. The V call is TRBV19, the J call TRBJ1-4; no reliable D call. Germline V gene lookup returns CDR1 LNHDA and CDR2 SQIVND (reference sequence). The ends were cut back, 5 bases at V and 0 bases at J, with 7 bases in the middle. CDR3 length equals 14 residues. The CDR3 sequence is CASSVGPTNEKLFF. For the CDR3, the DNA is TGTGCCAGTAGTGTCGGGCCAACTAATGAAAAACTGTTTTTT.

In its sample, this clonotype was seen many times. The chain is built from TRBV19 and TRBJ2-4, with 7 bases matching TRBD1. CDR1 LNHDA and CDR2 SQIVND come from the germline V gene (reference sequence). The CDR3 is 15 amino acids. The ends lost 7 bases at V and 1 base at J; junction bases unmatched: 7. In nucleotides, the CDR3 is TGTGCCAGTAACCCGACAGGGACCGCCAAAAACATTCAGTACTTC. Its translation: CASNPTGTAKNIQYF.

There are many counts of this clonotype. The V call is TRBV18, the J call TRBJ1-2; TRBD1 might be the D (5 bases). The CDR3 has 17 residues. The germline V gene has CDR1 KGHSH and CDR2 LQKENI. The germline V and J ends were trimmed by 3 bases and 2 bases, with 19 bases remaining between them. The CDR3 nucleotides read TGTGCCAGCTCACCGCTACCCCCGACAGAAACCAACTATGGCTACACCTTC. Its translation: CASSPLPPTETNYGYTF.

The table lists this clonotype with many counts. V usage is TRBV29-1 and J usage is TRBJ2-3; the D gene is possibly TRBD2 (5 bases). This CDR3 has 14 residues. Trimming left V 6 bases short and J 1 base short, with 14 bases between. Germline V gene data show CDR1 as SQVTM and CDR2 as ANQGSEA. CDR3: CSVQRILGTDTQYF. The CDR3 coding sequence is TGCAGCGTACAGCGGATCTTGGGCACAGATACGCAGTATTTT.

This clonotype was seen ten or more times. The genes are TRBV12-3 or TRBV12-4 and TRBJ2-3, with D uncertain. The V end lost 4 bases, the J end lost 7 bases, and 12 bases lay between the germline ends. The CDR3 is 13 amino acids. The CDR3 sequence: CASSSSLGNTQYF. CDR3 DNA: TGTGCCAGCAGTTCATCACTGGGAAATACGCAGTATTTT.

A few counts support this clonotype. This chain uses TRBV18 with TRBJ2-1; TRBD2 matches at 11 bases. V was pared by 4 bases and J by 0 bases, with 2 bases of the junction left unmatched. Per germline, CDR1 KGHSH and CDR2 LQKENI. The CDR3 totals 16 residues. The CDR3 coding sequence is TGTGCCAGCTCACAGCTAGCGGGGGGCTCCTACAATGAGCAGTTCTTC. It encodes CASSQLAGGSYNEQFF.

Regarding this clonotype: A much larger clone lies a single base off, so this may be a read error. This chain links TRBV6-1 with TRBJ2-5; 9 nucleotides align to TRBD1. The junction had 9 bases not matched to a gene; V was cut back by 6 bases and J by 4 bases. The germline V gene encodes CDR1 MNHNS and CDR2 SASEGT. This CDR3 spans 15 amino acids. CDR3 loop: CASSSWGTGLETQYF. As DNA, the CDR3 is TGTGCCAGCAGCTCCTGGGGGACAGGGTTAGAGACCCAGTACTTC.

This chain uses TRBV2 with TRBJ2-7; D could derive from TRBD1 or TRBD2 (5 bases each). The CDR3 has 12 amino acids. V was pared by 11 bases and J by 2 bases, with 13 bases between. Germline-derived CDR1 and CDR2 are SNHLY and FYNNEI. This CDR3 reads CAGRDGPYEQYF. CDR3 coding DNA: TGTGCCGGAAGGGACGGTCCCTACGAGCAGTACTTC.

This clonotype was detected ten times or more. V is TRBV7-9 and J is TRBJ1-4; possibly TRBD1 for D (5 bases). Germline V lookup: CDR1 SEHNR, CDR2 FQNEAQ (reference sequence). The CDR3 is made up of 15 amino acids. V lost 5 bases to trimming and J lost 5 bases, with 15 bases between them. The DNA of the CDR3 is TGTGCCAGCAGCGAACCCGGGGCAGGGAATGAAAAACTGTTTTTT. Translated: CASSEPGAGNEKLFF.

The rearrangement uses TRBV30 and TRBJ1-5; 7 nucleotides match TRBD1. Germline V gives CDR1 GTSNPN, CDR2 SVGIG (reference sequence). The CDR3 is made up of 15 amino acids. J gave up 1 base and V 1 base, and 4 bases lay outside the gene matches. The CDR3 reads CAWSGQGGSNQPQHF. The DNA of the CDR3 is TGTGCCTGGAGTGGACAGGGCGGGAGCAATCAGCCCCAGCATTTT.

About this clonotype: Germline and junction disagree at one end, which may indicate a read error. This chain joins TRBV19 and TRBJ1-2, with TRBD1 matching over 7 bases. Germline CDR1 is LNHDA and CDR2 is SQIVND (reference sequence). This CDR3 contains 10 residues. The CDR3 is CASSKDRLLF. The DNA of the CDR3 is TGTGCCAGTAGTAAGGACAGGCTACTATTC.

The rearrangement uses TRBV6-5 and TRBJ2-7, with no clear D. The V end lost 2 bases, the J end lost 12 bases, and 14 bases lay between the germline ends. This CDR3 region has 12 residues. Germline CDR1 is MNHEY and CDR2 is SVGAGI. This chain's CDR3 is CASSYGGQLPYF. The CDR3 bases are TGTGCCAGCAGTTACGGTGGTCAATTACCGTACTTC.

This clonotype has a handful of counts. This CDR3 is missing its conserved last phenylalanine or tryptophan, likely due to a read error. The chain couples TRBV15 to TRBJ2-5; 7 bases map to TRBD1. This CDR3 region has 13 residues. V lost 5 bases and J lost 4; bases outside the gene matches: 4. Per germline, CDR1 LNHNV and CDR2 YYDKDF (reference sequence). The DNA of the CDR3 is TGTGCCACCAGCCTGGGACAGTCAGAGACCCAGTACCTC. Encoded protein: CATSLGQSETQYL.

This clonotype was seen repeatedly, ten times or more. The chain carries TRBV5-1 and TRBJ1-1, with D possibly matching TRBD1 (5 bases). Germline values: CDR1 SGHRS, CDR2 YFSETQ. The CDR3 runs 13 residues. Trimming shortened V by 5 bases and J by 2 bases, and 10 bases separated the two germline ends. The DNA for the CDR3 is TGCGCCAGCAGAAGAGACAGAAACACTGAAGCTTTCTTT. Translated: CASRRDRNTEAFF.

The chain combines TRBV2 with TRBJ1-1; TRBD1 is a possible D gene (5 bases). Trimming cost V 4 bases and J 4 bases, with 10 bases left between them. The CDR3 runs 13 residues. The germline gives CDR1 SNHLY, CDR2 FYNNEI. This CDR3 is CASSASGITEAFF. The CDR3, as DNA: TGTGCCAGCAGTGCATCAGGGATCACTGAAGCTTTCTTT.

The V gene is TRBV11-2, the J gene TRBJ2-1; TRBD2 aligns across 13 bases. V was pared by 5 bases and J by 6 bases, with 7 bases of the junction left unmatched. Germline V lookup: CDR1 SGHAT, CDR2 FQNNGV. The CDR3 contains 16 residues. The CDR3 reads CASSDGTSGIFNEQFF. In nucleotides, the CDR3 is TGTGCCAGCAGCGATGGGACTAGCGGGATTTTCAATGAGCAGTTCTTC. The full variable domain, completed using reference TRBV11-2 and TRBJ2-1, is EAGVAQSPRYKIIEKRQSVAFWCNPISGHATLYWYQQILGQGPKLLIQFQNNGVVDDSQLPKDRFSAERLKGVDSTLKIQPAKLEDSAVYLCASSDGTSGIFNEQFFGPGTRLTVL.

Concerning this clonotype itself: At one boundary the junction diverges from the germline segment, which might be a read error. The V call is TRBV11-2, the J call TRBJ1-6, with a weak D call TRBD1 (5 bases). This CDR3 comprises 12 residues. CDR1 and CDR2 from the germline V gene are SGHAT and FQNNGV. Here the CDR3 DNA reads TGTGCCAGCAGCACGACAGCGCTGCGGCCCTTTTTT. Translation: CASSTTALRPFF.

This clonotype was observed a handful of times. The chain joins TRBV15 to TRBJ2-5; possible D gene TRBD1, 5 bases. Looked up from germline, CDR1 is LNHNV and CDR2 is YYDKDF (reference sequence). The CDR3 is 16 residues long. V lost 0 bases to trimming and J lost 5 bases, with 16 bases between them. CDR3 sequence reads: CATSRDRTHDQETQYF. For the CDR3, the DNA is TGTGCCACCAGCAGAGATAGGACACACGATCAGGAGACCCAGTACTTC.

There are many counts of this clonotype. The chain is built from TRBV12-3 or TRBV12-4 and TRBJ2-1; D is perhaps TRBD2 (6 bases). Trimming left V 11 bases short and J 0 bases short, with 11 bases between. CDR3 size: 13 residues. The chain's CDR3 is CACRGDSYNEQFF. The CDR3 region has the DNA TGTGCCTGTCGCGGGGACTCCTACAATGAGCAGTTCTTC.

This clonotype was seen ten or more times. The gene calls are TRBV10-3 and TRBJ2-1; 9 nucleotides align to TRBD2. The ends lost 0 bases at V and 7 bases at J; junction bases unmatched: 7. The CDR3 totals 16 residues. CDR1 ENHRY and CDR2 SYGVKD come from the germline V gene. The CDR3 nucleotides read TGTGCCATCAGTGAGTCTGTAGCGGGAGATCGTAATGAGCAGTTCTTC. The encoded protein is CAISESVAGDRNEQFF.

The sample holds many counts of this clonotype. The rearrangement uses TRBV10-3 and TRBJ2-6, with D unclear. V lost 2 bases to trimming and J lost 0 bases, with 11 bases between them. Germline CDR1 reads ENHRY; CDR2 reads SYGVKD. The CDR3 has 17 amino acids. The CDR3 region has the DNA TGTGCCATCAGTGAGGAGGTACCATCCTCTGGGGCCAACGTCCTGACTTTC. Translating gives CAISEEVPSSGANVLTF.